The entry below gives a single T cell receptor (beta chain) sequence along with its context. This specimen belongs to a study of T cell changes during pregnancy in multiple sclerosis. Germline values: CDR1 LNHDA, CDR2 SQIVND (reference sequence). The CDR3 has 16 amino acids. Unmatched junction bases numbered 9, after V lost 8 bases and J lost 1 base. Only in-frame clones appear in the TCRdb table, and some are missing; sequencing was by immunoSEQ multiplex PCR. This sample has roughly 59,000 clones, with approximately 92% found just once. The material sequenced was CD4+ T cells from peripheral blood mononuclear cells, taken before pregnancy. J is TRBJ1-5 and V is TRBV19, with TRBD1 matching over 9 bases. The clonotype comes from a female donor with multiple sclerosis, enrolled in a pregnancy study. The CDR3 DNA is TGTGCCAGTCATGGGGGACAGGGAGGGAGCAATCAGCCCCAGCATTTT. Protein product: CASHGGQGGSNQPQHF.